One and the same sample provided the 13 T cell receptor beta chains below, sequenced in a study of molecular identifiers for immune sequencing clone quantification. TCRdb redid the calling of the PCR reads with MiXCR, one entry per CDR3 protein. The sample shows around 86,000 distinct CDR3 sequences, around 17% of them seen only once. The sequenced sample consisted of naive CD8+ T cells from blood, with Jurkat cell RNA spiked in. Subset reported: FACS-sorted CD8+CD4-CCR7+CD45RA+ naive T cells. The receptors originated from a human donor in good health. Some libraries in this study had Jurkat cell RNA spiked in.

There are a few counts of this clonotype. V gene TRBV12-3 or TRBV12-4 combines with J gene TRBJ2-7; D call uncertain. V shed 5 bases and J shed 6 bases, with 8 bases lying between them. CDR3 length: 11 amino acids. The CDR3 spells CASSPGFEQYF. The CDR3 coding sequence is TGTGCCAGCAGTCCAGGTTTCGAGCAGTACTTC.

This clonotype was observed many times. The V and J genes are TRBV4-3 and TRBJ2-7; D unclear. V lost 0 bases to trimming and J lost 3 bases, with 9 bases between them. The CDR3 runs 14 residues. Looked up from germline, CDR1 is LGHNA and CDR2 is YSLEER. The CDR3 DNA reads TGCGCCAGCAGCCAAGATGTGGGAAGCTACGAGCAGTACTTC. It is translated as CASSQDVGSYEQYF.

This clonotype was counted at least ten times. The chain is built from TRBV4-1 and TRBJ1-5; no reliable D call. This CDR3 is built from 17 residues. Germline-derived CDR1 and CDR2 are MGHRA and YSYEKL. V lost 3 bases and J 2 bases, leaving 17 bases between the germline ends. CDR3 sequence: CASSQDVGVTGNQPQHF. The CDR3 DNA reads as TGCGCCAGCAGCCAGGATGTTGGGGTAACCGGCAATCAGCCCCAGCATTTT.

Note on this clonotype: Since a much larger clone is just one base distant, this may be a read error. The rearrangement joins TRBV7-9 to TRBJ2-7; TRBD1 or TRBD2 may be the D gene (5 bases each). The germline gives CDR1 SEHNR, CDR2 FQNEAQ (reference sequence). The CDR3 is 13 residues long. CDR3 DNA: TGTGCCAGCAGCTTCGTGGGGGATCGCGAGGAGTACTTC. Protein product: CASSFVGDREEYF.

As regards this clonotype: One end of the junction is discordant with germline, which a read error may explain. V gene TRBV7-3 combines with J gene TRBJ2-2; 8 nucleotides agree with TRBD2. The CDR3 runs to 13 residues. Germline lookup yields CDR1 SGHTA and CDR2 FQGTGA. The CDR3 nucleotides read TGTGCCAGCAGCTCGGGGGGGGCCGGGGAGCTGTCTTTT. This codes for CASSSGGAGELSF. The variable domain in full, completed from reference TRBV7-3 and TRBJ2-2, reads GAGVSQTPSNKVTEKGKYVELRCDPISGHTALYWYRQSLGQGPEFLIYFQGTGAADDSGLPNDRFFAVRPEGSVSTLKIQRTERGDSAVYLCASSSGGAGELSFGEGSRLTVL.

Many counts were recorded for this clonotype. J is TRBJ2-3 and V is TRBV7-9; 11 bases match TRBD2. Trimming removed 2 bases from V and 5 bases from J; junction bases left unmatched: 3. The CDR3 spans 15 residues. Germline loops: CDR1 SEHNR, CDR2 FQNEAQ (reference sequence). CDR3 residues: CASSLIGLAGDTQYF. For the CDR3, the DNA is TGTGCCAGCAGCTTAATTGGACTAGCGGGAGATACGCAGTATTTT.

The CDR3 loop reads CAWSPRGLNNPYEQYF. DNA for the CDR3: TGTGCCTGGAGTCCCAGGGGCCTCAATAATCCCTACGAGCAGTACTTC. This chain links TRBV30 with TRBJ2-7, with D possibly TRBD1 on 6 matching bases. The CDR3 is made up of 16 amino acids. Germline V gene data show CDR1 as GTSNPN and CDR2 as SVGIG (reference sequence). Trimming took off 2 bases at V and 2 bases at J, with 19 bases between the two ends.

This clonotype was detected ten times or more. This chain joins TRBV4-3 and TRBJ1-1; tentatively, D is TRBD1 (6 bases). The germline V gene has CDR1 LGHNA and CDR2 YSLEER. Trimming cost V 3 bases and J 3 bases, with 14 bases left between them. CDR3 length equals 15 residues. DNA of the CDR3: TGCGCCAGCAGCCAGCACAGGGCCTACTACACTGAAGCTTTCTTT. Encoded protein: CASSQHRAYYTEAFF.

This clonotype showed up many times. The junction differs from germline at one of its ends, possibly a read error. This sequence joins TRBV4-1 and TRBJ2-7; TRBD1 aligns across 9 bases. The CDR3 has 15 amino acids. The germline V gene has CDR1 MGHRA and CDR2 YSYEKL. The CDR3 DNA follows: TGCGCCAGCCGCCATACAGGGGGCCTTGAGGGCGAGCAGTACTTC. Protein: CASRHTGGLEGEQYF.

This clonotype was seen at least ten times. J is TRBJ2-7 and V is TRBV7-9; TRBD2 aligns across 13 bases. The CDR3 runs to 16 residues. Germline CDR1 is SEHNR and CDR2 is FQNEAQ (reference sequence). The J segment lost 4 bases and the V segment lost 4 bases, leaving 7 bases of the junction unmatched. CDR3 nucleotides: TGTGCCAGCAGCTCCCGACTAGCGGGAGGCGGGTACGAGCAGTACTTC. Its translation: CASSSRLAGGGYEQYF. The variable domain in full, with the rest retrieved from reference TRBV7-9 and TRBJ2-7, is DTGVSQNPRHKITKRGQNVTFRCDPISEHNRLYWYRQTLGQGPEFLTYFQNEAQLEKSRLLSDRFSAERPKGSFSTLEIQRTEQGDSAMYLCASSSRLAGGGYEQYFGPGTRLTVT.

Ten or more counts support this clonotype. V usage is TRBV5-1 and J usage is TRBJ2-2; D might be TRBD1 (6 bases). The germline CDR1 and CDR2 sequences are SGHRS and YFSETQ. The CDR3 consists of 13 residues. Trimming pared 4 bases from V and 7 bases from J, leaving 11 bases between. The CDR3 loop reads CASSADRDGELFF. As DNA, the CDR3 is TGCGCCAGCAGCGCGGACAGAGACGGGGAGCTGTTTTTT. Filled out from reference TRBV5-1 and TRBJ2-2, the complete variable domain reads KAGVTQTPRYLIKTRGQQVTLSCSPISGHRSVSWYQQTPGQGLQFLFEYFSETQRNKGNFPGRFSGRQFSNSRSEMNVSTLELGDSALYLCASSADRDGELFFGEGSRLTVL.

The chain combines TRBV19 with TRBJ2-2; a possible D gene is TRBD2 (6 bases). V gave up 5 bases and J gave up 6 bases, with 10 bases separating them. The CDR3 runs 13 residues. Germline V gives CDR1 LNHDA, CDR2 SQIVND (reference sequence). The CDR3 nucleotides are TGTGCCAGTAGTCTGCCGGGAGCCGGGGAGCTGTTTTTT. Encoded protein: CASSLPGAGELFF.

As regards this clonotype: A much more abundant neighbour one base away suggests this may be a read error. The V gene is TRBV20-1, the J gene TRBJ1-1; D is unclear. The CDR3 sequence is 15 residues long. V gave up 0 bases and J gave up 1 base, with 12 bases separating them. Germline V gene sequence: CDR1 DFQATT, CDR2 SNEGSKA (reference sequence). DNA of the CDR3: TGCAGTGCTAGAGATTACAGCAGGTCGAACACTGAAGCTTTCTTT. It translates to CSARDYSRSNTEAFF.